The source of this T cell receptor (beta chain) is a study of blood T cell repertoires in COVID-19. The CDR3 loop spans 14 amino acids. The V end was cut by 0 bases, the J end by 9 bases, with 14 bases between. Per germline, CDR1 MGHDK and CDR2 SYGVNS. TCRdb's copy holds only in-frame clones and misses some; the assay was immunoSEQ multiplex PCR. The sample has over 75,000 clones, 80% seen once; the top ten hold roughly 15%. Sequencing used peripheral blood. This sequence was found in a human donor in a cohort sampled during active COVID-19. J is TRBJ1-2 and V is TRBV25-1, with D possibly being TRBD1 (5 bases). The CDR3 DNA reads as TGTGCCAGCAGTGAATATGGCAGGGTAGGGCGCTACACCTTC. Translation gives CASSEYGRVGRYTF.